Below, 7 T cell receptor beta chains from the same sample are listed, as sequenced in a study of blood T cell repertoires in COVID-19 (dated by TCRdb to 2019 to 2021). The library came from the immunoSEQ multiplex PCR assay. Drawn from immuneACCESS, this table holds only the in-frame rearrangements with V and J called that TCRdb kept. Clones are partly lost; checked studies trace under half to an unresolved V gene and leave the rest unexplained. The sample has about 140,000 clones on record, 75% to 80% of them singletons. Approximately 9% of the sample is taken by the ten largest. The sequencing sample was made of peripheral blood. These receptors originate from a woman aged 45-65 years with active or convalescent COVID-19.

V and J are TRBV6-5 and TRBJ1-5; unclear D gene. The CDR3 spans 15 residues. V lost 6 bases, J lost 0 bases, and 12 bases lay in between. Germline-derived CDR1 and CDR2 are MNHEY and SVGAGI. The CDR3 sequence is CASRRSTYSNQPQHF. CDR3 bases: TGTGCCAGCAGACGGAGCACGTATAGCAATCAGCCCCAGCATTTT.

The chain combines TRBV20-1 with TRBJ2-7; 8 nucleotides agree with TRBD2. Germline-derived CDR1 and CDR2 are DFQATT and SNEGSKA (reference sequence). V was pared by 3 bases and J by 7 bases, with 11 bases of the junction left unmatched. The length of the CDR3 is 14 residues. CDR3 DNA sequence: TGCAGTGCTAGTGGTGCGGGGGGACTCTCGGAGCAGTACTTC. Translation gives CSASGAGGLSEQYF.

This rearrangement joins TRBV5-1 to TRBJ1-3; D is undetermined. The V gene lost 0 bases and the J gene lost 0 bases, with 10 bases spanning the gap. The CDR3 is made up of 16 amino acids. CDR1 is SGHRS, CDR2 YFSETQ, per germline. The CDR3 region is CASSLEVQASGNTIYF. DNA for the CDR3: TGCGCCAGCAGCTTGGAGGTGCAGGCCTCTGGAAACACCATATATTTT. Full variable domain (rest looked up from reference TRBV5-1 and TRBJ1-3): KAGVTQTPRYLIKTRGQQVTLSCSPISGHRSVSWYQQTPGQGLQFLFEYFSETQRNKGNFPGRFSGRQFSNSRSEMNVSTLELGDSALYLCASSLEVQASGNTIYFGEGSWLTVV.

The chain couples TRBV7-9 to TRBJ2-2; 10 bases map to TRBD2. Germline loops: CDR1 SEHNR, CDR2 FQNEAQ (reference sequence). The ends lost 1 base at V and 7 bases at J; junction bases unmatched: 15. CDR3 size: 19 residues. The CDR3 reads CASSLVALAGAFSVGELFF. In DNA form, the CDR3 reads TGTGCCAGCAGCTTAGTTGCTCTAGCGGGGGCCTTTTCCGTCGGGGAGCTGTTTTTT. Filled out from reference TRBV7-9 and TRBJ2-2, the complete variable domain reads DTGVSQNPRHKITKRGQNVTFRCDPISEHNRLYWYRQTLGQGPEFLTYFQNEAQLEKSRLLSDRFSAERPKGSFSTLEIQRTEQGDSAMYLCASSLVALAGAFSVGELFFGEGSRLTVL.

This clone was seen many times. The V gene is TRBV12-3 or TRBV12-4, the J gene TRBJ2-7; D perhaps matches TRBD1 (6 bases). This CDR3 has 12 amino acids. V lost 4 bases, J lost 7 bases, and 11 bases lay in between. The CDR3 here is CASSYRTVEQYF. The CDR3 coding sequence is TGTGCCAGCAGTTACCGGACAGTGGAGCAGTACTTC.

The chain recombines TRBV5-1 with TRBJ1-1; no firm D call. Trimming stripped 0 bases from V and 3 bases from J, with 9 bases between. CDR1 and CDR2 (germline): SGHRS, YFSETQ. The CDR3 loop spans 14 amino acids. The CDR3 here is CASSLDPSDTEAFF. The CDR3, as DNA: TGCGCCAGCAGCTTGGACCCGTCGGACACTGAAGCTTTCTTT.

The chain is built from TRBV11-1 and TRBJ2-4, with D maybe TRBD1 (6 bases). Per germline, CDR1 SGHAT and CDR2 FQDESV (reference sequence). The CDR3 extends over 14 amino acids. Trimming removed 8 bases at V and 0 bases at J, with 11 bases between. The CDR3 sequence: CASQGGVAKNIQYF. The CDR3 coding sequence is TGTGCCAGCCAAGGGGGAGTAGCCAAAAACATTCAGTACTTC.